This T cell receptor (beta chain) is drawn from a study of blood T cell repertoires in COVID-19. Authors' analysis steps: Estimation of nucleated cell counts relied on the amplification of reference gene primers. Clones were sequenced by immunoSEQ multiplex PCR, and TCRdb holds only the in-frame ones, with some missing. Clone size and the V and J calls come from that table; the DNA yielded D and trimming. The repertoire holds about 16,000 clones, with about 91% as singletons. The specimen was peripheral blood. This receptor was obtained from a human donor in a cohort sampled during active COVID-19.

In DNA, the CDR3 is TGTGCCAGCAGCCGCACAGGGGGCCTGGTCGGGGAGCTGTTTTTT. Its protein product is CASSRTGGLVGELFF. This chain connects TRBV7-6 to TRBJ2-2; 9 nucleotides line up with TRBD1. This CDR3 is 15 amino acids long. V trimming: 5 bases; J trimming: 7 bases; junction bases outside the gene matches: 8. Germline V gene sequence: CDR1 SGHVS, CDR2 FNYEAQ. Based on the CDR3 plus reference TRBV7-6 and TRBJ2-2, the full variable domain is GAGVSQSPRYKVTKRGQDVALRCDPISGHVSLYWYRQALGQGPEFLTYFNYEAQQDKSGLPNDRFSAERPEGSISTLTIQRTEQRDSAMYRCASSRTGGLVGELFFGEGSRLTVL.